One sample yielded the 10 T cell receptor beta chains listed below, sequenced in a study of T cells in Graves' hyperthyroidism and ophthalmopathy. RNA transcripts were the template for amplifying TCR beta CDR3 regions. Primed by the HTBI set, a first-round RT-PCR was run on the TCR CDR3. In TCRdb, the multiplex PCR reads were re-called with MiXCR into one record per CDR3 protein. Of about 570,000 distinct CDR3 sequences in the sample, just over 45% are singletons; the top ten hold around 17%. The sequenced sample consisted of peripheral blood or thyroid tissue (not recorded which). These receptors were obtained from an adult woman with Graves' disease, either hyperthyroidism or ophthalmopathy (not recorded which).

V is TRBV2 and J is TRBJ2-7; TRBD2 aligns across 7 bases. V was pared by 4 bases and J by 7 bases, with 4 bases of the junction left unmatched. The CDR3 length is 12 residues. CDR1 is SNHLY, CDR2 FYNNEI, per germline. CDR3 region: CASSAWGGEQYF. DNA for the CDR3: TGTGCCAGCAGTGCCTGGGGGGGGGAGCAGTACTTC.

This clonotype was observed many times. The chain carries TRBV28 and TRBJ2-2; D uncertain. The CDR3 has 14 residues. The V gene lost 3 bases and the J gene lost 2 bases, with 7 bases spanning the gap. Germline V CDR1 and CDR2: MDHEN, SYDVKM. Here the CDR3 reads CASSFGDNTGELFF. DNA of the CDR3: TGTGCCAGCAGTTTCGGTGATAACACCGGGGAGCTGTTTTTT.

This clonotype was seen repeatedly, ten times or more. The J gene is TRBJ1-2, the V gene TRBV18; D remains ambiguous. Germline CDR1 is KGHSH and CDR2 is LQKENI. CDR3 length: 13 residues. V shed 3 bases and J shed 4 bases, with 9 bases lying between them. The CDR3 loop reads CASSPTTSYGYTF. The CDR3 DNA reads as TGTGCCAGCTCACCGACGACCAGCTATGGCTACACCTTC.

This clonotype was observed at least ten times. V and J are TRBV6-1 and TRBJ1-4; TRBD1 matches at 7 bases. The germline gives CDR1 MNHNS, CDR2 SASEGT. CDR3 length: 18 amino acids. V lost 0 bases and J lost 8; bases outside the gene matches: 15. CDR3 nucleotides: TGTGCCAGCAGTGAAGCGGGGACAGCCCCTACCCTGTGGGAAAAACTGTTTTTT. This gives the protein CASSEAGTAPTLWEKLFF.

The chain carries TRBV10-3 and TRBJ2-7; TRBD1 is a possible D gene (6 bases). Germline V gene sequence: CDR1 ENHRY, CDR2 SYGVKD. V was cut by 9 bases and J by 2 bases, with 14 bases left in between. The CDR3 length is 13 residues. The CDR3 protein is CAIANRVAYEQYF. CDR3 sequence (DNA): TGTGCCATTGCCAACAGGGTGGCCTACGAGCAGTACTTC.

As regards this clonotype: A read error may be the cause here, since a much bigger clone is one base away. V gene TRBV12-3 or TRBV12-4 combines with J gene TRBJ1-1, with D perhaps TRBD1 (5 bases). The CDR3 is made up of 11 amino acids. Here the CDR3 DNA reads TGTGCCAGCATTTGGGGCACTGAAACTTTCTTT. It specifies CASIWGTETFF.

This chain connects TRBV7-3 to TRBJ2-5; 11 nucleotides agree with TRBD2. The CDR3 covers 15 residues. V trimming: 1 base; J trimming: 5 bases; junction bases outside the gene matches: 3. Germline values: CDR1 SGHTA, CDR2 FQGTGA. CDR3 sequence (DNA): TGTGCCAGCAGCTTAATGACTAGCGGGATTGAGACCCAGTACTTC. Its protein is CASSLMTSGIETQYF.

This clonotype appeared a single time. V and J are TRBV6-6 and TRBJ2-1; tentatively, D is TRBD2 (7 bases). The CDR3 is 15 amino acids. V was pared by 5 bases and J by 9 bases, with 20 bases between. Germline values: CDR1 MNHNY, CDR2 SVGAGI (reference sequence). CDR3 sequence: CASSVGGRESSEQFF. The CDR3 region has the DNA TGTGCCAGCAGTGTAGGGGGGCGGGAGAGTAGTGAGCAGTTCTTC.

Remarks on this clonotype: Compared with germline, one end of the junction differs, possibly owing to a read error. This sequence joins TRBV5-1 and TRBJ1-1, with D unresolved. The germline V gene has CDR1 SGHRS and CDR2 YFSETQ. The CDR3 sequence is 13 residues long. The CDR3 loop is CVSGRRWNTEAFF. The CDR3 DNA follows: TGCGTCAGCGGCCGGCGGTGGAACACTGAAGCTTTCTTT.

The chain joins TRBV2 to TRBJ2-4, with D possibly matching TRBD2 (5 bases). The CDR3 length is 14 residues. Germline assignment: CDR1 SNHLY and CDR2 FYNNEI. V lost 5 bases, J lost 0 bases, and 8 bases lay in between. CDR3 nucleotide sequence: TGTGCCAGCAGTTTCGGACTAGCCAAAAACATTCAGTACTTC. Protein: CASSFGLAKNIQYF.